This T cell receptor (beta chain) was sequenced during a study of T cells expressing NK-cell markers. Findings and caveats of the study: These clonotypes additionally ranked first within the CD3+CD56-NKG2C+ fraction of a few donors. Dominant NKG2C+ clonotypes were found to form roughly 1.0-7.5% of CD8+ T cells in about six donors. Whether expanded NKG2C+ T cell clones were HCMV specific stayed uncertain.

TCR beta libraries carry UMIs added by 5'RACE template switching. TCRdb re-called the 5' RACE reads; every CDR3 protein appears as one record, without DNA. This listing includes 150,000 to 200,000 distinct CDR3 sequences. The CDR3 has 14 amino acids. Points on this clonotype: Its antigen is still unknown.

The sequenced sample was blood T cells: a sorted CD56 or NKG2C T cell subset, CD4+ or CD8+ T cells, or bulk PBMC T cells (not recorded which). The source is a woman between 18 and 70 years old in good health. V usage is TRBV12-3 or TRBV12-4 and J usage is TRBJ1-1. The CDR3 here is CASSLRRRNTEAFF.